Below are 20 T cell receptor beta chains sequenced from a single sample in a study of T cells after yellow fever vaccination. Via MiXCR, TCRdb re-called the 5' RACE reads, giving one row per CDR3 protein. The repertoire consists of 300,000 to 350,000 distinct CDR3 sequences, with roughly 4% occurring once and the leading ten covering roughly 24%. Sequencing was performed on PBMCs, taken 5 days after the yellow fever booster vaccination. Every receptor here comes from a young man who received the YFV17D yellow fever vaccine.

In this sample, this clonotype turned up many times. This chain links TRBV7-9 with TRBJ1-2, with D perhaps TRBD1 (6 bases). The CDR3 has 13 residues. From germline, CDR1 is SEHNR and CDR2 FQNEAQ (reference sequence). V lost 5 bases and J 8 bases, leaving 15 bases between the germline ends. Here the CDR3 reads CASSRTESEGYTF. The CDR3 DNA reads as TGTGCCAGCAGCCGGACAGAATCGGAGGGCTACACCTTC. Supplemented by reference TRBV7-9 and TRBJ1-2, the full variable domain reads DTGVSQNPRHKITKRGQNVTFRCDPISEHNRLYWYRQTLGQGPEFLTYFQNEAQLEKSRLLSDRFSAERPKGSFSTLEIQRTEQGDSAMYLCASSRTESEGYTFGSGTRLTVV.

The CDR3 loop is CASSPGAHGYTF. As DNA, the CDR3 is TGTGCCAGCAGCCCCGGGGCGCACGGCTACACCTTC. The rearrangement uses TRBV7-8 and TRBJ1-2, with D tentatively TRBD1 (5 bases). CDR1 and CDR2 from the germline V gene are SGHVS and FQNEAQ. The CDR3 contains 12 residues. Trimming took 5 bases from V and 8 from J, leaving 12 bases between them.

This clonotype was picked up many times. The chain links TRBV18 to TRBJ2-1, with D tentatively TRBD2 (5 bases). The CDR3 has 14 amino acids. From germline, CDR1 is KGHSH and CDR2 LQKENI. V lost 4 bases to trimming and J lost 2 bases, with 9 bases between them. The CDR3 DNA is TGTGCCAGCTCACGAGGGTCCCCCTACAATGAGCAGTTCTTC. Its protein product is CASSRGSPYNEQFF. Full variable domain (outside the CDR3, taken from reference TRBV18 and TRBJ2-1): NAGVMQNPRHLVRRRGQEARLRCSPMKGHSHVYWYRQLPEEGLKFMVYLQKENIIDESGMPKERFSAEFPKEGPSILRIQQVVRGDSAAYFCASSRGSPYNEQFFGPGTRLTVL.

The genes are TRBV29-1 and TRBJ1-1; D not certain. Germline values: CDR1 SQVTM, CDR2 ANQGSEA. The length of the CDR3 is 12 residues. Trimming left V 4 bases short and J 6 bases short, with 12 bases between. As DNA, the CDR3 is TGCAGCGTTGGTCCGGGTCGTTCTGAAGCTTTCTTT. Its translation is CSVGPGRSEAFF. The full variable domain, with the rest looked up from reference TRBV29-1 and TRBJ1-1, is SAVISQKPSRDICQRGTSLTIQCQVDSQVTMMFWYRQQPGQSLTLIATANQGSEATYESGFVIDKFPISRPNLTFSTLTVSNMSPEDSSIYLCSVGPGRSEAFFGQGTRLTVV.

The table lists this clonotype with many counts. This chain connects TRBV25-1 to TRBJ2-1; the D is unclear. Germline loops: CDR1 MGHDK, CDR2 SYGVNS. Trimming left V 7 bases short and J 9 bases short, with 10 bases between. The CDR3 length is 11 residues. CDR3 bases: TGTGCCAGCACCCTAGTGGGTGAGCAGTTCTTC. Protein product: CASTLVGEQFF.

As DNA, the CDR3 is TGCAGTGCTAGAGATCGGACCATACCCCTTGCTAACTATGGCTACACCTTC. As protein: CSARDRTIPLANYGYTF. The rearrangement joins TRBV20-1 to TRBJ1-2; D not resolved. V was trimmed by 0 bases and J by 0 bases, leaving 17 bases between them. This CDR3 is 17 amino acids long. Germline assignment: CDR1 DFQATT and CDR2 SNEGSKA (reference sequence).

This clonotype was observed a few times. This chain links TRBV29-1 with TRBJ1-5, with 8 nucleotides matching TRBD1. The ends lost 3 bases at V and 6 bases at J; junction bases unmatched: 7. The V gene's germline CDR1 is SQVTM and CDR2 ANQGSEA. The CDR3 sequence is 14 residues long. CDR3 sequence reads: CSVEAGGAGQPQHF. The CDR3 DNA follows: TGCAGCGTTGAGGCAGGGGGCGCTGGTCAGCCCCAGCATTTT. Full variable domain (missing parts from reference TRBV29-1 and TRBJ1-5): SAVISQKPSRDICQRGTSLTIQCQVDSQVTMMFWYRQQPGQSLTLIATANQGSEATYESGFVIDKFPISRPNLTFSTLTVSNMSPEDSSIYLCSVEAGGAGQPQHFGDGTRLSIL.

This clonotype was found a few times. This sequence joins TRBV28 and TRBJ2-2, with D perhaps assigned TRBD1 or TRBD2 (6 bases each). The ends were cut back, 2 bases at V and 3 bases at J, with 13 bases in the middle. This CDR3 comprises 16 residues. Germline loops: CDR1 MDHEN, CDR2 SYDVKM. CDR3 sequence (DNA): TGTGCCAGCAGTTTAAGGCGGGGACACTACACCGGGGAGCTGTTTTTT. Encoded protein: CASSLRRGHYTGELFF.

This clonotype was picked up many times. The chain uses TRBV7-9 and TRBJ2-4, with D tentatively TRBD2 (6 bases). Per the germline V gene, CDR1 is SEHNR and CDR2 is FQNEAQ (reference sequence). The CDR3 spans 16 residues. V was pared by 0 bases and J by 3 bases, with 12 bases between. CDR3 residues: CASSLADGGNKNIQYF. CDR3 bases: TGTGCCAGCAGCTTAGCCGACGGGGGTAACAAAAACATTCAGTACTTC.

This clonotype was seen many times. The CDR3 spells CASSSAPGGGHEKLFF. The DNA for the CDR3 is TGTGCCAGCAGCTCGGCCCCCGGGGGTGGTCATGAAAAACTGTTTTTT. The V gene is TRBV7-9, the J gene TRBJ1-4, with D perhaps matching TRBD1 (5 bases). V lost 4 bases and J 6 bases, leaving 18 bases between the germline ends. The CDR3 totals 16 residues. CDR1 and CDR2 from the germline V gene are SEHNR and FQNEAQ (reference sequence).

This rearrangement joins TRBV7-3 to TRBJ2-3, with D unclear. V was pared by 5 bases and J by 2 bases, with 8 bases between. Germline V CDR1 and CDR2: SGHTA, FQGTGA. This CDR3 has 13 amino acids. The CDR3 DNA reads TGTGCCAGCAGCGGCCCGAACACAGATACGCAGTATTTT. Amino acids: CASSGPNTDTQYF. Together with reference TRBV7-3 and TRBJ2-3, the CDR3 gives the full variable domain: GAGVSQTPSNKVTEKGKYVELRCDPISGHTALYWYRQSLGQGPEFLIYFQGTGAADDSGLPNDRFFAVRPEGSVSTLKIQRTERGDSAVYLCASSGPNTDTQYFGPGTRLTVL.

Many counts were recorded for this clonotype. This sequence joins TRBV5-1 and TRBJ2-1, with TRBD2 matching over 13 bases. This CDR3 is built from 15 residues. V gave up 4 bases and J gave up 9 bases; unmatched junction bases: 7. From germline, CDR1 is SGHRS and CDR2 YFSETQ. This CDR3 is CASSQLAGGQGEQFF. The CDR3 DNA reads TGCGCCAGCAGCCAACTAGCGGGGGGGCAAGGTGAGCAGTTCTTC.

The chain is built from TRBV28 and TRBJ1-2; perhaps TRBD1 as D (5 bases). Germline CDR1 is MDHEN and CDR2 is SYDVKM. V lost 3 bases, J lost 7 bases, and 12 bases lay in between. The CDR3 extends over 13 amino acids. The CDR3 DNA reads as TGTGCCAGCAGTTTGGGACTCTGGACTGGCTACACCTTC. It codes for CASSLGLWTGYTF.

The chain joins TRBV5-1 to TRBJ2-6, with D unresolved. Germline V lookup: CDR1 SGHRS, CDR2 YFSETQ. V dropped 0 bases and J dropped 0 bases, with 10 bases sitting between them. The CDR3 is 17 amino acids. CDR3 sequence: CASSLELISSGANVLTF. CDR3 sequence (DNA): TGCGCCAGCAGCTTGGAACTCATCAGCTCTGGGGCCAACGTCCTGACTTTC.

This clonotype occurred a few times. V gene TRBV19 combines with J gene TRBJ2-5, with D hard to call. The V gene lost 3 bases and the J gene lost 2 bases, with 7 bases spanning the gap. This CDR3 is built from 13 residues. Germline V CDR1 and CDR2: LNHDA, SQIVND (reference sequence). Here the CDR3 reads CASSIVGQETQYF. In nucleotides, the CDR3 is TGTGCCAGTAGTATTGTGGGTCAAGAGACCCAGTACTTC.

V and J are TRBV4-1 and TRBJ1-5; tentatively, D is TRBD1 (5 bases). The CDR3 is 14 residues long. Germline V CDR1 and CDR2: MGHRA, YSYEKL. V was shortened by 0 bases and J by 7 bases, with 10 bases between the two germline ends. In nucleotides, the CDR3 is TGCGCCAGCAGCCAAGAAGGGAAGGGGCAGCCCCAGCATTTT. This codes for CASSQEGKGQPQHF.

This clonotype was picked up many times. The chain employs TRBV27 and TRBJ1-5; D unclear. The CDR3 runs 16 residues. Germline CDR1 MNHEY, CDR2 SMNVEV (reference sequence). Between the trimmed V and J ends, which lost 4 bases and 2 bases, there was a span of 15 bases. CDR3 residues: CASSSLDRGGNQPQHF. CDR3 nucleotides: TGTGCCAGCAGTTCCCTCGACCGGGGAGGCAATCAGCCCCAGCATTTT.

This clonotype was observed at least ten times. This chain uses TRBV5-1 with TRBJ2-5; D is unresolved. The CDR3 totals 14 residues. Looked up from germline, CDR1 is SGHRS and CDR2 is YFSETQ. Trimming shortened V by 5 bases and J by 5 bases, and 16 bases separated the two germline ends. In DNA form, the CDR3 reads TGCGCCAGCAGAGGAGTAGCTGGATCGGAGACCCAGTACTTC. This gives the protein CASRGVAGSETQYF.

This clonotype showed up many times. The rearrangement joins TRBV4-1 to TRBJ2-5, with 8 positions matching TRBD1. The CDR3 runs to 18 residues. Trimming removed 3 bases from V and 5 bases from J; junction bases left unmatched: 17. The germline V gene encodes CDR1 MGHRA and CDR2 YSYEKL. The CDR3 here is CASSHGPRGRRWGETQYF. The CDR3 nucleotides read TGCGCCAGCAGCCATGGACCCAGGGGGCGGCGCTGGGGTGAGACCCAGTACTTC.

This rearrangement joins TRBV5-4 to TRBJ2-3; weak D call: TRBD1 (5 bases). Looked up from germline, CDR1 is SGHNT and CDR2 is YYREEE (reference sequence). CDR3 size: 14 residues. The V end was cut by 1 base, the J end by 3 bases, with 9 bases between. The CDR3 sequence: CASSLWKGTDTQYF. CDR3 bases: TGTGCCAGCAGCTTGTGGAAGGGGACAGATACGCAGTATTTT.